This T cell receptor (beta chain) is from a study of T cell repertoires in cytomegalovirus infection (dated by TCRdb to about 2019). Study-level background: Because public TCR beta signatures pointed to carriage of CMV infection together with the matching HLA type, the HLA type of each donor mattered for the analysis. Broad study findings and their caveats: The ex vivo response was dominated by HLA-C-restricted CMV-specific TCR beta clonotypes, which also provided the single most frequent clonotype in two of eight donors. In both this cohort and an independent cohort of 352 donors, the cumulative frequency of public TCR beta family members distinguished carriers of CMV infection plus the relevant HLA type.

Points on this clonotype: Its antigen remains unidentified. No base quality information exists; no much larger clone differs at one position.

Trimming removed 0 bases from V and 9 bases from J; the gene matches leave 17 bases unexplained. The CDR3 has 20 amino acids, counting the end cysteine and phenylalanine. The DNA shown is the 60-base CDR3, in frame from base 1. The germline V gene provides CDR1 SQVTM and CDR2 ANQGSEA. The run used an Illumina HiSeq 1500. TCRdb ran its own pipeline on the public reads, namely fastp trimming at Q25 and MiXCR clone calling, and kept in-frame beta chains. Rows with a matching CDR3 protein are joined into one entry that keeps the most common DNA and genes. This sample comprises 250,000 to 300,000 distinct CDR3 sequences, approximately 8.3% of them detected only once. The ten biggest clones cover more than 13% of the sample.

The sequence links TRBV29-1 to TRBJ2-1; 16 junctional bases match TRBD2. Input material: PBMCs. The sequence was collected from a human donor in good health (CMV status not recorded). Some clones in this sample may be carry-over from other donors' samples. Read as DNA, the sequence is TGCAGCGTTGAAGACCCCCAGGGACTAGCGGGGGGGGGGCGTACAGTTGAGCAGTTCTTC. Its translation is CSVEDPQGLAGGGRTVEQFF.